The 28 T cell receptor beta chains below were found in one sample sequenced in a study of blood T cell repertoires in COVID-19. Generated by immunoSEQ multiplex PCR, the TCRdb table keeps only in-frame clones and is missing some. The table lists 130,000 to 150,000 clones, about 80% of them singletons. Sequencing was done on a sample of peripheral blood. The receptor set was obtained from an older man who had recovered from COVID-19.

The V and J genes are TRBV5-5 and TRBJ2-2, with 11 bases matching TRBD2. Trimming cost V 4 bases and J 5 bases; bases outside gene matches: 7. Germline V gene lookup returns CDR1 SGHKS and CDR2 YYEKEE (reference sequence). The CDR3 runs to 16 residues. The CDR3, as DNA: TGTGCCAGCAGCACCGGGACTAGCGGAGGAACCGGGGAGCTGTTTTTT. It specifies CASSTGTSGGTGELFF.

The chain recombines TRBV4-3 with TRBJ2-1; tentative D call: TRBD2 (6 bases). This CDR3 region has 14 residues. Germline assignment: CDR1 LGHNA and CDR2 YSLEER. V dropped 1 base and J dropped 2 bases, with 6 bases sitting between them. Here the CDR3 reads CASSQGTTYNEQFF. The CDR3 nucleotides read TGCGCCAGCAGCCAAGGGACTACCTACAATGAGCAGTTCTTC.

The chain has TRBV28 and TRBJ2-1; 13 bases align to TRBD2. Germline V gene lookup returns CDR1 MDHEN and CDR2 SYDVKM. This CDR3 region has 18 residues. Unmatched junction bases numbered 12, after V lost 6 bases and J lost 4 bases. The CDR3 nucleotides are TGTGCCAGCAGGCCGGGACTAGCGGGACGAGTGAAATACAATGAGCAGTTCTTC. This gives the protein CASRPGLAGRVKYNEQFF.

The chain has TRBV29-1 and TRBJ2-1; TRBD2 matches at 10 bases. The CDR3 loop spans 13 amino acids. Germline loops: CDR1 SQVTM, CDR2 ANQGSEA. V shed 5 bases and J 8 bases; nucleotides not matched to a gene: 6. The CDR3 sequence is CSVKREGYYEQFF. Written as DNA, the CDR3 is TGCAGCGTTAAGCGGGAGGGTTACTATGAGCAGTTCTTC.

This clone was observed once. The chain couples TRBV6-5 to TRBJ1-2; 8 bases are shared with TRBD1. Germline V gene data show CDR1 as MNHEY and CDR2 as SVGAGI. The V and J ends lost 7 bases and 1 base, in that order; junction bases with no gene match: 8. There are 15 residues in the CDR3. CDR3 sequence reads: CASKPGQGFNYGYTF. CDR3 nucleotides: TGTGCCAGCAAACCCGGACAGGGCTTTAACTATGGCTACACCTTC.

The rearrangement links TRBV18 to TRBJ2-2; D call uncertain. The V end was cut by 4 bases, the J end by 0 bases, with 9 bases between. This CDR3 region has 15 residues. Germline CDR1 KGHSH, CDR2 LQKENI. This chain's CDR3 is CASSLQAANTGELFF. The CDR3, as DNA: TGTGCCAGCTCACTGCAAGCCGCGAACACCGGGGAGCTGTTTTTT.

V usage is TRBV5-4 and J usage is TRBJ2-1, with a possible D match to TRBD1 (6 bases). Trimming took 4 bases from V and 1 from J, leaving 15 bases between them. This CDR3 contains 16 residues. Germline V CDR1 and CDR2: SGHNT, YYREEE (reference sequence). Here the CDR3 DNA reads TGTGCCAGCAGCACTGGGACAAGACTATCCTACAATGAGCAGTTCTTC. Its translation is CASSTGTRLSYNEQFF.

The V gene is TRBV12-2, the J gene TRBJ2-3; the table's D call of TRBD2 was not tested on the DNA. TRBV12-2 is termed a pseudogene. This CDR3 comprises 16 residues. CDR3 residues: CASRLADSSRTDTQYF. In DNA, the CDR3 is TGTGCAAGTCGCTTAGCGGACTCGAGTCGCACAGATACGCAGTATTTT.

This chain connects TRBV3-1 (or the pseudogene TRBV3-2) to TRBJ2-1; TRBD1 matches at 10 bases. CDR3 length equals 17 residues. In germline, CDR1 is LGHDT, CDR2 YNNKEL (reference sequence). The ends lost 10 bases at V and 6 bases at J; junction bases unmatched: 18. The CDR3 bases are TGTGCCACGCCCGGGACAGGGGTGCCTAGCACTTTCAATGAGCAGTTCTTC. It is translated as CATPGTGVPSTFNEQFF.

This clone has at least ten counts. The V gene is TRBV27, the J gene TRBJ2-3, with a possible D match to TRBD1 (5 bases). CDR1 is MNHEY and CDR2 is SMNVEV in the germline V gene (reference sequence). The CDR3 length is 14 residues. Trimming cost V 8 bases and J 6 bases, with 18 bases left between them. The CDR3 DNA reads TGTGCCAGCCCTTATGGAAGGGGTGCGGATACGCAGTATTTT. It codes for CASPYGRGADTQYF.

V and J are TRBV18 and TRBJ2-7; D is undetermined. The CDR3 runs to 13 residues. The germline V gene encodes CDR1 KGHSH and CDR2 LQKENI. Trimming took off 4 bases at V and 4 bases at J, with 11 bases between the two ends. The CDR3 is CASSQSVPYEQYF. The CDR3 DNA follows: TGTGCCAGCTCACAATCTGTTCCGTACGAGCAGTACTTC. The entire variable domain, with the rest obtained from reference TRBV18 and TRBJ2-7, is as follows: NAGVMQNPRHLVRRRGQEARLRCSPMKGHSHVYWYRQLPEEGLKFMVYLQKENIIDESGMPKERFSAEFPKEGPSILRIQQVVRGDSAAYFCASSQSVPYEQYFGPGTRLTVT.

The J gene is TRBJ2-1, the V gene TRBV30, with 7 positions matching TRBD2. Germline CDR1 GTSNPN, CDR2 SVGIG (reference sequence). The CDR3 contains 14 residues. The V and J ends lost 2 bases and 6 bases, in that order; junction bases with no gene match: 7. The CDR3 region has the DNA TGTGCCTGGAGTCGCGGCGGGAGTGCCAATGAGCAGTTCTTC. Its protein product is CAWSRGGSANEQFF.

The gene calls are TRBV11-2 and TRBJ2-1; D gene ambiguous. Germline V lookup: CDR1 SGHAT, CDR2 FQNNGV. This CDR3 spans 12 amino acids. Trimming removed 2 bases from V and 9 bases from J, with 8 bases in between. The CDR3 here is CASSLSEGEQFF. The CDR3 DNA is TGTGCCAGCAGCTTAAGCGAAGGTGAGCAGTTCTTC. Together with reference TRBV11-2 and TRBJ2-1, the CDR3 gives the full variable domain: EAGVAQSPRYKIIEKRQSVAFWCNPISGHATLYWYQQILGQGPKLLIQFQNNGVVDDSQLPKDRFSAERLKGVDSTLKIQPAKLEDSAVYLCASSLSEGEQFFGPGTRLTVL.

This clone was counted many times. The chain joins TRBV10-2 to TRBJ2-3; D possibly corresponds to TRBD2 (6 bases). The germline V gene encodes CDR1 WSHSY and CDR2 SAAADI. The length of the CDR3 is 13 residues. V lost 6 bases to trimming and J lost 2 bases, with 9 bases between them. The CDR3 here is CASRGLDTDTQYF. CDR3 nucleotide sequence: TGCGCCAGCAGGGGACTTGACACAGATACGCAGTATTTT.

The chain links TRBV30 to TRBJ2-7; 7 bases are a match to TRBD1. Germline lookup yields CDR1 GTSNPN and CDR2 SVGIG (reference sequence). The CDR3 extends over 13 amino acids. Trimming took 5 bases from V and 4 from J; bases not matched to a gene: 8. In nucleotides, the CDR3 is TGTGCCTGGGACCCCGGGACAGTTTACGAGCAGTACTTC. Translated: CAWDPGTVYEQYF.

This clone was seen once. The chain links TRBV9 to TRBJ2-5; D is perhaps TRBD1 (5 bases). Trimming stripped 4 bases from V and 0 bases from J, with 13 bases between. Germline loops: CDR1 SGDLS, CDR2 YYNGEE. There are 15 residues in the CDR3. The CDR3 is CASSPGQLYQETQYF. Written as DNA, the CDR3 is TGTGCCAGCAGCCCCGGACAACTGTACCAAGAGACCCAGTACTTC.

This clone came up a few times. The chain has TRBV18 and TRBJ2-1, with D unresolved. CDR1 KGHSH and CDR2 LQKENI come from the germline V gene. There are 14 residues in the CDR3. Trimming removed 0 bases from V and 4 bases from J, with 7 bases in between. The CDR3: CASSPPSGYNEQFF. In DNA, the CDR3 is TGTGCCAGCTCACCACCGTCAGGATACAATGAGCAGTTCTTC.

The gene calls are TRBV29-1 and TRBJ2-7; TRBD2 matches 7 bases. Per the germline V gene, CDR1 is SQVTM and CDR2 is ANQGSEA. The trim removed 6 bases at V and 6 bases at J, leaving 11 bases unmatched. The CDR3 length is 13 residues. Here the CDR3 reads CSVRGLVGGEQYF. In DNA form, the CDR3 reads TGCAGCGTCCGTGGACTAGTCGGGGGCGAGCAGTACTTC.

The chain combines TRBV7-2 with TRBJ2-1; TRBD2 matches 7 bases. The CDR3 totals 14 residues. V lost 5 bases, J lost 5 bases, and 6 bases stayed unmatched. The germline V gene encodes CDR1 SGHTA and CDR2 FQGNSA. The CDR3 DNA reads as TGTGCCAGCAGCGCGACTGGGGGGGACAATGAGCAGTTCTTC. This gives the protein CASSATGGDNEQFF.

V gene TRBV5-1 combines with J gene TRBJ2-3; a possible D gene is TRBD2 (5 bases). Germline values: CDR1 SGHRS, CDR2 YFSETQ. V lost 1 base, J lost 0 bases, and 12 bases lay in between. The length of the CDR3 is 16 residues. CDR3 sequence reads: CASSLYGLTSTDTQYF. CDR3 coding DNA: TGCGCCAGCAGCTTGTATGGACTGACTAGCACAGATACGCAGTATTTT.

The chain uses TRBV2 and TRBJ1-2; TRBD1 is a possible D gene (5 bases). Deletions cut 3 bases from V and 0 bases from J, with 8 bases between. Germline V CDR1 and CDR2: SNHLY, FYNNEI. The CDR3 contains 14 residues. CDR3 loop: CASSDRDPNYGYTF. CDR3 DNA sequence: TGTGCCAGCAGTGACAGGGATCCTAACTATGGCTACACCTTC.

The chain combines TRBV19 with TRBJ1-1; no clear D gene. From germline, CDR1 is LNHDA and CDR2 SQIVND (reference sequence). This CDR3 has 14 amino acids. V dropped 4 bases and J dropped 6 bases, with 15 bases sitting between them. Written as DNA, the CDR3 is TGTGCCAGTAGTACCACACCCCCGGGATCTGAAGCTTTCTTT. Translating it yields CASSTTPPGSEAFF.

V and J are TRBV14 and TRBJ2-7, with 12 bases that match TRBD2. The V and J ends lost 4 bases and 12 bases, in that order; junction bases with no gene match: 7. The CDR3 runs to 13 residues. The germline V gene encodes CDR1 SGHDN and CDR2 FVKESK. CDR3 region: CASSPRTSGTMYF. The CDR3 coding sequence is TGTGCCAGCAGCCCGAGGACTAGCGGGACGATGTACTTC. The whole variable domain, filled in from reference TRBV14 and TRBJ2-7, reads EAGVTQFPSHSVIEKGQTVTLRCDPISGHDNLYWYRRVMGKEIKFLLHFVKESKQDESGMPNNRFLAERTGGTYSTLKVQPAELEDSGVYFCASSPRTSGTMYFGPGTRLTVT.

This clone was seen a few times. The chain carries TRBV7-6 and TRBJ2-7; 7 bases align to TRBD1. From germline, CDR1 is SGHVS and CDR2 FNYEAQ. This CDR3 has 14 amino acids. V was pared by 5 bases and J by 2 bases, with 6 bases of the junction left unmatched. The CDR3 reads CASSAPGQTYEQYF. In DNA, the CDR3 is TGTGCCAGCAGCGCACCGGGACAGACCTACGAGCAGTACTTC.

To note about this clone: One junction end does not reproduce the germline sequence, and a read error may be involved. The chain has TRBV10-2 and TRBJ2-1, with 9 positions matching TRBD1. The CDR3 covers 15 residues. Per the germline V gene, CDR1 is WSHSY and CDR2 is SAAADI. The CDR3 DNA reads as TGCACCAGCAGTGAGGGACAGGGCTCAAGCAATGAGCAGTTCTTC. Its protein product is CTSSEGQGSSNEQFF.

The rearrangement links TRBV14 to TRBJ2-1; 8 nucleotides line up with TRBD2. CDR3 length: 18 amino acids. V lost 4 bases, J lost 1 base, and 12 bases stayed unmatched. From germline, CDR1 is SGHDN and CDR2 FVKESK. DNA for the CDR3: TGTGCCAGCAGCCCCCATTCCAGCGGGAGCTTTTCCTACAATGAGCAGTTCTTC. Translation: CASSPHSSGSFSYNEQFF.

The rearrangement joins TRBV24-1 to TRBJ1-5, with D tentatively TRBD1 (6 bases). V dropped 3 bases and J dropped 2 bases, with 7 bases sitting between them. The CDR3 loop spans 14 amino acids. From germline, CDR1 is KGHDR and CDR2 SFDVKD. DNA for the CDR3: TGTGCCACCAGTGATAACAGGGGCAATCAGCCCCAGCATTTT. As protein: CATSDNRGNQPQHF.

J is TRBJ1-4 and V is TRBV7-9; possible D gene TRBD1, 5 bases. V lost 1 base and J lost 6, with 12 bases in between. CDR3 length: 15 amino acids. Germline V gene lookup returns CDR1 SEHNR and CDR2 FQNEAQ (reference sequence). The chain's CDR3 is CASSLVGQGDEKLFF. The CDR3 DNA is TGTGCCAGCAGCTTAGTAGGCCAGGGTGATGAAAAACTGTTTTTT.